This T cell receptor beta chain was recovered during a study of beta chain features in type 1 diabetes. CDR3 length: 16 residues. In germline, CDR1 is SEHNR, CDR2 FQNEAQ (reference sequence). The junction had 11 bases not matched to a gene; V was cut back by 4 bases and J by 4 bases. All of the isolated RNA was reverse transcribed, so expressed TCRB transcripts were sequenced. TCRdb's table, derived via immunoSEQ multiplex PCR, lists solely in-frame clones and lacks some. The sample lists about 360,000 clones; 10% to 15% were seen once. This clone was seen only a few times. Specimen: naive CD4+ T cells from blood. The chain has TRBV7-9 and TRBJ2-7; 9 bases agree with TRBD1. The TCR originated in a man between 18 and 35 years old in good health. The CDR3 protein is CASSSQRGQGIYEQYF. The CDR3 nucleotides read TGTGCCAGCAGCTCCCAGAGGGGACAGGGCATTTACGAGCAGTACTTC.